The present T cell receptor (beta chain) was sequenced within a study of patients and donors after allogeneic stem cell transplantation. From the RT-PCR reads, TCRdb called clonotypes with MiXCR, one entry per CDR3 protein. This table holds fewer than 500,000 distinct CDR3 sequences, approximately 16% found once. Germline CDR1 and CDR2: LNHDA and SQIVND (reference sequence). Trimming removed 6 bases from V and 4 bases from J; junction bases left unmatched: 5. The CDR3 is 14 amino acids. The gene calls are TRBV19 and TRBJ2-1; 8 bases line up with TRBD2. This TCR was sampled from a human donor who was either an allogeneic HSCT recipient or a stem cell or donor lymphocyte infusion donor (not recorded which). It is not recorded whose cells these are; they may come from a transplant donor. Sequenced input: blood, either unsorted or a sorted T cell fraction (not recorded which). CDR3 nucleotides: TGTGCCAGTAGCAGTAGCGGGGATTACAATGAGCAGTTCTTC. This encodes CASSSSGDYNEQFF.